This TCR beta chain was observed in a study of T cells in Graves' hyperthyroidism and ophthalmopathy. The study enrolled patients aged 18 to 65 with newly diagnosed hyperthyroidism of under 2 months' duration. Criteria for exclusion of patients were uncontrolled infection, other autoimmune disease, pregnancy or lactation. This clonotype was seen at least ten times. RNA transcripts provided the source from which TCR beta CDR3 regions were amplified. During a first-round RT-PCR of the TCR CDR3, the HTBI primer set was used. TCRdb reprocessed the multiplex PCR reads via MiXCR and lists one record per CDR3 protein. The table has 350,000 to 500,000 distinct CDR3 sequences, approximately 13% seen once. Material: blood. This sequence originates from a woman under 30 with Graves' hyperthyroidism.

The CDR3 DNA reads TGTGCCAGCAGCCAAGGATCGACAGTAGCTAATTCACCCCTCCACTTT. Residues: CASSQGSTVANSPLHF. The V gene is TRBV3-1, the J gene TRBJ1-6; maybe TRBD1 (5 bases). Germline V gives CDR1 LGHDT, CDR2 YNNKEL (reference sequence). Trimming shortened V by 1 base and J by 6 bases, and 13 bases separated the two germline ends. The CDR3 is made up of 16 amino acids.